This TCR beta chain was documented in a study of cytomegalovirus exposure and HLA in healthy donors. 60 Vbeta and 13 Jbeta primers were used in PCR. TCRdb keeps only in-frame clones here, not all; method: immunoSEQ multiplex PCR. Of some 140,000 clones listed, over 70% are singletons. Note on this clone: What it recognizes is unknown.

Study findings and constraints: In vitro, a few CMV-associated chains proved specific for CMV antigens. With DRB1 most and HLA-C fewest, TCR association rates differed between HLA loci in a later analysis. Fewer N-insertions than the approximately 700-donor mean were reportedly shown by an Asian-associated ancestry cluster in a later analysis.

This receptor was taken from a man younger than 45 in good health and CMV-seropositive. Sequenced: PBMCs.

The CDR3 loop reads CAISRGQGGGEKLFF. In nucleotides, the CDR3 is TGTGCCATCAGCAGAGGACAGGGTGGGGGTGAAAAACTGTTTTTT. This chain uses TRBV10-3 with TRBJ1-4, with 8 bases fitting TRBD1. Germline V gives CDR1 ENHRY, CDR2 SYGVKD. The CDR3 loop spans 15 amino acids. V shed 6 bases and J 7 bases; nucleotides not matched to a gene: 10.